This TCR beta chain was recorded in a study of cytomegalovirus exposure and HLA in healthy donors. Clones were read by immunoSEQ multiplex PCR, and TCRdb kept only the in-frame ones, dropping some. The table has fewer than 200,000 clones, around 90% seen once; the top ten hold roughly 3%. Overall study results and limits: Per published reports, the classifier diagnosed cytomegalovirus status with high specificity and sensitivity.

As regards this clone: No antigen is known for it.

This TCR derives from a woman younger than 35 in good health and CMV-seropositive. The sequenced sample consisted of PBMCs.

This CDR3 reads CASSPGGRGVNYGYTF. Written as DNA, the CDR3 is TGTGCCAGCAGCCCCGGTGGCCGGGGGGTAAACTATGGCTACACCTTC. The chain links TRBV5-4 to TRBJ1-2, with D perhaps TRBD1 (5 bases). Trimming took off 4 bases at V and 2 bases at J, with 18 bases between the two ends. The CDR3 is made up of 16 amino acids. Germline CDR1 is SGHNT and CDR2 is YYREEE (reference sequence).